This T cell receptor beta chain was obtained from a study of CD8+ T cells in alopecia areata. Described treatment: oral pan-JAK inhibitor, 5-10 mg twice daily. The CDR3 spans 14 residues. Deletions cut 1 base from V and 1 base from J, with 8 bases between. Germline lookup yields CDR1 SGHAT and CDR2 FQNNGV. Study outcomes and limitations: Tofacitinib significantly reduced both scalp clonality and expanded CD8+ clones among the top 100.

This clone has ten or more counts. Its antigen is not known. Extraction of RNA preceded its reverse transcription into cDNA, which served as the sequencing template. Assay: immunoSEQ multiplex PCR; the TCRdb copy retains only in-frame clones and omits some. This table holds about 120,000 clones, 50% to 55% found once. The sample consisted of CD4+ T cells sorted from blood, taken at week 4, from a patient treated with tofacitinib. V usage is TRBV11-2 and J usage is TRBJ2-7; D is ambiguous. The clonotype comes from a human donor with alopecia areata. CDR3 bases: TGTGCCAGCAGCTTAGGACATTCGTCCTACGAGCAGTACTTC. Encoded protein: CASSLGHSSYEQYF.